The clone carrying this T cell receptor (beta chain) was observed a handful of times. The data derive from a study of blood T cell repertoires in COVID-19. Whole-study context: Sample material is recorded as cDNA or gDNA derived from T cells, B-cell-depleted T cells, or PBMCs.

As processed by the authors: Counts of nucleated cells, estimated from reference gene primer amplification, were obtained. The data were produced by immunoSEQ multiplex PCR, yet TCRdb's version contains in-frame clones alone and is incomplete. V and J calls and clone size are as listed in that table; D and trimming were resolved from the DNA. The repertoire holds roughly 120,000 clones, with roughly 80% as singletons. This CDR3 spans 13 amino acids. Trimming stripped 3 bases from V and 6 bases from J, with 10 bases between. Germline V CDR1 and CDR2: LNHDA, SQIVND (reference sequence). The sequence was collected from a man aged 70 or older with acute or convalescent COVID-19. The chain combines TRBV19 with TRBJ2-3; the D is unclear. The sample comprised peripheral blood. CDR3 DNA sequence: TGTGCCAGTAGTATGGTAGCAGCGGATACGCAGTATTTT. It encodes CASSMVAADTQYF.